Presented here are 8 T cell receptor beta chains from one specimen sequenced in a study of blood T cell repertoires in COVID-19. The repertoire was sequenced with immunoSEQ multiplex PCR; TCRdb's copy has only in-frame clones and lacks some. The sample holds 100,000 to 150,000 clones, about 83% seen once. The sample consisted of PBMCs or T cells enriched from blood (not recorded which). The receptors shown here come from a young woman who had recovered from COVID-19.

The genes are TRBV5-1 and TRBJ2-5; D is perhaps TRBD2 (5 bases). Germline-derived CDR1 and CDR2 are SGHRS and YFSETQ. This CDR3 region has 15 residues. V shed 2 bases and J shed 4 bases, with 15 bases lying between them. The CDR3 is CASSFFPGMGETQYF. As DNA, the CDR3 is TGCGCCAGCAGCTTCTTTCCCGGGATGGGAGAGACCCAGTACTTC. Full variable domain (remainder filled in from reference TRBV5-1 and TRBJ2-5): KAGVTQTPRYLIKTRGQQVTLSCSPISGHRSVSWYQQTPGQGLQFLFEYFSETQRNKGNFPGRFSGRQFSNSRSEMNVSTLELGDSALYLCASSFFPGMGETQYFGPGTRLLVL.

The CDR3: CAISDPLAGGTYNSPLHF. The CDR3 nucleotides are TGTGCCATCAGTGATCCCCTGGCAGGGGGCACCTATAATTCACCCCTCCACTTT. This chain uses TRBV10-3 with TRBJ1-6; the match to TRBD1 covers 8 bases. Trimming cost V 3 bases and J 2 bases; bases outside gene matches: 9. The CDR3 is 18 residues long. Germline assignment: CDR1 ENHRY and CDR2 SYGVKD.

The chain combines TRBV3-1 (or the pseudogene TRBV3-2) with TRBJ2-1; a possible D gene is TRBD2 (5 bases). Deletions cut 0 bases from V and 6 bases from J, with 12 bases between. The CDR3 has 15 residues. Germline V lookup: CDR1 LGHDT, CDR2 YNNKEL (reference sequence). Here the CDR3 reads CASSQEAAVVNEQFF. Written as DNA, the CDR3 is TGTGCCAGCAGCCAAGAAGCAGCGGTAGTCAATGAGCAGTTCTTC.

The rearrangement links TRBV19 to TRBJ2-2; TRBD2 aligns across 12 bases. The CDR3 covers 19 residues. Germline V gene lookup returns CDR1 LNHDA and CDR2 SQIVND (reference sequence). J lost 4 bases, V lost 7 bases, and 16 bases had no gene match. CDR3 sequence: CASTHPPFGLAGLTGELFF. The CDR3 DNA is TGTGCCAGTACCCATCCCCCCTTCGGACTAGCGGGACTCACCGGGGAGCTGTTTTTT.

The chain joins TRBV27 to TRBJ1-2, with 8 bases fitting TRBD1. The germline V gene has CDR1 MNHEY and CDR2 SMNVEV (reference sequence). V trimming: 0 bases; J trimming: 5 bases; junction bases outside the gene matches: 14. The CDR3 loop spans 18 amino acids. CDR3 sequence: CASSLSLGQGANWYGYTF. The CDR3 DNA reads as TGTGCCAGCAGTTTATCCTTGGGGCAGGGGGCGAACTGGTATGGCTACACCTTC.

V usage is TRBV4-3 and J usage is TRBJ2-7; tentative D call: TRBD1 (6 bases). Germline V gives CDR1 LGHNA, CDR2 YSLEER. The CDR3 consists of 14 residues. V was pared by 3 bases and J by 3 bases, with 12 bases between. CDR3 loop: CASSHRDTSYEQYF. Written as DNA, the CDR3 is TGCGCCAGCAGCCACCGGGACACCAGCTACGAGCAGTACTTC.

The rearrangement uses TRBV7-9 and TRBJ1-3; D not resolved. Trimming cost V 1 base and J 0 bases, with 10 bases left between them. The CDR3 loop spans 16 amino acids. The germline V gene encodes CDR1 SEHNR and CDR2 FQNEAQ (reference sequence). The CDR3 is CASSLVVQSSGNTIYF. The CDR3 DNA follows: TGTGCCAGCAGCTTAGTTGTACAGAGCTCTGGAAACACCATATATTTT.

The chain employs TRBV7-2 and TRBJ2-3; 9 positions match TRBD2. The CDR3 spans 16 residues. Germline V gene lookup returns CDR1 SGHTA and CDR2 FQGNSA. J lost 5 bases, V lost 0 bases, and 6 bases had no gene match. CDR3 coding DNA: TGTGCCAGCAGCTTAGCGTCTGCTAGCGGGAAAGATACGCAGTATTTT. Translated, it gives CASSLASASGKDTQYF.